The count of the clone carrying this TCR beta chain is one. Antigen: not known. Every one of the donors was a Caucasian adult that lived in Nashville, Tennessee. The investigators split CD4+ cells into a CD45RA+ naive subset and a CD45RA-negative memory subset. Tens of thousands of T cell genomes (around 200 ng DNA) went into each sorted-subset replicate. The method was immunoSEQ multiplex PCR; TCRdb's version includes in-frame clones alone and lacks a portion of them. The sample consists of approximately 1,500,000 clones, 95% to 99% of them appearing once. This entry belongs to a study of shared clonotypes between healthy human individuals. Study observations and caveats: The small donor group covered limited genetic and exposure diversity.

The CDR3 totals 17 residues. The germline CDR1 and CDR2 sequences are SGDLS and YYNGEE. V shed 2 bases, J shed 3 bases, and the junction held 12 bases outside the gene matches. This chain uses TRBV9 with TRBJ2-5; 8 bases agree with TRBD1. This TCR was recovered from a young man in good health. Sequencing was carried out using naive CD4+ T cells sorted from blood. The subset is: CD45RA+ positively selected. The CDR3 region is CASSVDETGALKETQYF. CDR3 nucleotide sequence: TGTGCCAGCAGCGTGGACGAGACAGGGGCCCTAAAAGAGACCCAGTACTTC.